The 8 T cell receptor beta chains below were found in one sample sequenced in a study of CD8+ T cells in alopecia areata. Following RNA extraction, reverse transcription yielded cDNA that acted as the sequencing template. Sequencing used immunoSEQ multiplex PCR; TCRdb keeps in-frame clones, though not all of them. The repertoire holds tens of thousands of clones, roughly 28% seen once, with about 15% in the top ten. Treatment specified: oral pan-JAK inhibitor, 5-10 mg twice daily. This material consisted of CD8+ T cells sorted from blood, taken at week 4, from a patient treated with tofacitinib. All receptors derive from a human donor with alopecia areata.

The chain recombines TRBV19 with TRBJ2-2, with a tentative D call TRBD1 (6 bases). Trimming removed 10 bases from V and 6 bases from J, with 12 bases in between. CDR1 LNHDA and CDR2 SQIVND come from the germline V gene (reference sequence). The CDR3 is 12 residues long. CDR3 loop: CATQYRAGELFF. CDR3 bases: TGTGCCACTCAATACAGGGCCGGGGAGCTGTTTTTT.

This clone was counted between two and nine times. The CDR3 region is CASSEEGAGANVLTF. The DNA of the CDR3 is TGTGCCAGCAGTGAAGAGGGGGCTGGGGCCAACGTCCTGACTTTC. This rearrangement joins TRBV6-1 to TRBJ2-6; D is possibly TRBD1 (6 bases). The V gene's germline CDR1 is MNHNS and CDR2 SASEGT. V lost 1 base to trimming and J lost 2 bases, with 6 bases between them. The CDR3 extends over 15 amino acids.

The gene calls are TRBV10-3 and TRBJ2-7; perhaps TRBD2 as D (5 bases). CDR3 length equals 13 residues. V was shortened by 10 bases and J by 2 bases, with 15 bases between the two germline ends. Germline V gene data show CDR1 as ENHRY and CDR2 as SYGVKD. Here the CDR3 DNA reads TGTGCCACTAGGGTAGCGCCTACCTACGAGCAGTACTTC. Amino acids: CATRVAPTYEQYF.

V usage is TRBV6-6 and J usage is TRBJ1-1, with D tentatively TRBD1 (6 bases). This CDR3 spans 14 amino acids. CDR1 and CDR2 from the germline V gene are MNHNY and SVGAGI (reference sequence). V was pared by 5 bases and J by 0 bases, with 10 bases between. The CDR3, as DNA: TGTGCCAGCAGTGCTTCAGGGGTGAACACTGAAGCTTTCTTT. Translation: CASSASGVNTEAFF.

The V call is TRBV29-1, the J call TRBJ2-1, with a possible D match to TRBD1 (5 bases). In germline, CDR1 is SQVTM, CDR2 ANQGSEA. Trimming pared 0 bases from V and 7 bases from J, leaving 19 bases between. The CDR3 runs 16 residues. The DNA of the CDR3 is TGCAGCGTTGAAGAGACAGCCCCTAAGATTGGGAATGAGCAGTTCTTC. It is translated as CSVEETAPKIGNEQFF.

In this sample, this clone turned up a few times. V is TRBV29-1 and J is TRBJ2-7; no definite D call. CDR3 length: 11 amino acids. V was pared by 6 bases and J by 0 bases, with 6 bases between. Germline V gene sequence: CDR1 SQVTM, CDR2 ANQGSEA. CDR3 sequence reads: CSVAHSYEQYF. The DNA of the CDR3 is TGCAGCGTCGCGCACTCCTACGAGCAGTACTTC.

The V call is TRBV7-8, the J call TRBJ2-5, with 8 bases that match TRBD1. Germline-derived CDR1 and CDR2 are SGHVS and FQNEAQ. There are 16 residues in the CDR3. Unmatched junction bases numbered 10, after V lost 5 bases and J lost 2 bases. CDR3 region: CASSSRINRGQETQYF. The DNA of the CDR3 is TGTGCCAGCAGCAGCAGAATCAACAGGGGGCAAGAGACCCAGTACTTC.

J is TRBJ1-1 and V is TRBV19, with 7 bases identical to TRBD1. CDR1 and CDR2 (germline): LNHDA, SQIVND (reference sequence). The V gene end was trimmed by 8 bases and the J gene end by 3 bases; junction bases not matched to a gene: 3. The CDR3 has 12 amino acids. The CDR3 DNA follows: TGTGCCAGTTCCACAGGGGACACTGAAGCTTTCTTT. Translated, it gives CASSTGDTEAFF.